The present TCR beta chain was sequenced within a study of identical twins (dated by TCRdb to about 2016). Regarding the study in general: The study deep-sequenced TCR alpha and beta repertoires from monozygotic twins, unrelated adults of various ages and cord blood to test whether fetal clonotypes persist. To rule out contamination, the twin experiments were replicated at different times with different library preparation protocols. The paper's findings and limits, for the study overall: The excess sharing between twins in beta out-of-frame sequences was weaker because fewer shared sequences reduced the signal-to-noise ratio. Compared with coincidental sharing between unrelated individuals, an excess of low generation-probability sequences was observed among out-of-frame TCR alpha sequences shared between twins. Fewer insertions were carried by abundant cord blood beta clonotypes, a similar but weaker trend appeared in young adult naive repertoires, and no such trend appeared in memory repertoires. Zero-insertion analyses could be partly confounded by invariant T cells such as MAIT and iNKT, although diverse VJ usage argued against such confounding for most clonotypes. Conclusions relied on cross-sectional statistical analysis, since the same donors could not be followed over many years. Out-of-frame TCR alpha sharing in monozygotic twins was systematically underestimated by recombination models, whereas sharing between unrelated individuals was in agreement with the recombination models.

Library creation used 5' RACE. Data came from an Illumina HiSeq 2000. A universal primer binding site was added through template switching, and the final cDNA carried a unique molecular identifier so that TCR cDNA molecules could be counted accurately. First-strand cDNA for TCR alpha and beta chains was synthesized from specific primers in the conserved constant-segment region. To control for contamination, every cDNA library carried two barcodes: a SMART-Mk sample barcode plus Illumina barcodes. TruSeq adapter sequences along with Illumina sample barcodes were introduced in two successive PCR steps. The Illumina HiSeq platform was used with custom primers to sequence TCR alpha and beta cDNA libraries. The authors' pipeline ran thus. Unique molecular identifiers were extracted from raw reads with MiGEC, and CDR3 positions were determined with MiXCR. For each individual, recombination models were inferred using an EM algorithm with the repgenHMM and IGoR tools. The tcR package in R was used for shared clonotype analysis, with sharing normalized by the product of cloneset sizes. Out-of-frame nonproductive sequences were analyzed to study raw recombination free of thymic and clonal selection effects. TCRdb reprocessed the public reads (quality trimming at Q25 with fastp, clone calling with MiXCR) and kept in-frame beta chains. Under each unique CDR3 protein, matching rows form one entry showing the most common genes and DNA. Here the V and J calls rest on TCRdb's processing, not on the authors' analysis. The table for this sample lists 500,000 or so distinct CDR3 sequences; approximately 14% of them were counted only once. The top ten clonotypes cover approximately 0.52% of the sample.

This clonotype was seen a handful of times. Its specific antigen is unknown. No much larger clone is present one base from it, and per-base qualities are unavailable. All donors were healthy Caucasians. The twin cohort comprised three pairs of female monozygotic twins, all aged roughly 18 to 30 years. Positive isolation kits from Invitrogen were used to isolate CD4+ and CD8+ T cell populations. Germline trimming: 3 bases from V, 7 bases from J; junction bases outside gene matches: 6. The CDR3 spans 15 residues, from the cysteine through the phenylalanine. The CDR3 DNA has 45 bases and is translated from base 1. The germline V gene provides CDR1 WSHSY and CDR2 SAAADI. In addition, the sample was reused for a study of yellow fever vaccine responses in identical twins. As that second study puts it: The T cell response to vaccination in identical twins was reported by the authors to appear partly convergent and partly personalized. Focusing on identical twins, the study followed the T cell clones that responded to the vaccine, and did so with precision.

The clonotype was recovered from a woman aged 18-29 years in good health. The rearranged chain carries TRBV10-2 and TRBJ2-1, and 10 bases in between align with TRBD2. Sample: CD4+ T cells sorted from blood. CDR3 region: CASSDPASGSNEQFF. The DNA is TGCGCCAGCAGTGACCCGGCTAGCGGGAGTAATGAGCAGTTCTTC.